This T cell receptor beta chain was recorded in a study of early T cells in non-severe SARS-CoV-2 infection. Background on the study: Sequencing targeted bulk RNA from unsorted whole blood, leaving chains unpaired. Whole-study findings and limits: Matching results from VDJdb favored anti-spike CD8 responses, leaving private and CD4 specificities undetected.

Notes on this clonotype: The antigen remains undetermined.

Researchers tagged individual cDNA molecules with unique molecular identifiers. TCRdb independently ran MiXCR on the 5' RACE reads; one entry per CDR3 protein. This table has about 90,000 distinct CDR3 sequences, about 12% appearing once. Germline trimming cut 5 bases from V and 2 bases from J; bases unmatched to any gene: 9. Germline V gene lookup returns CDR1 SGHAT and CDR2 FQNNGV. The CDR3 contains 15 residues. The rearrangement uses TRBV11-2 and TRBJ2-7, with 7 bases fitting TRBD1. This clonotype was sampled from an adult who was a healthcare worker with PCR-confirmed SARS-CoV-2 infection or an uninfected control (not recorded which). The material was whole blood, obtained at baseline. The CDR3 reads CASSPTGTVAYEQYF. The CDR3 bases are TGTGCCAGCAGCCCAACCGGGACAGTGGCCTACGAGCAGTACTTC.